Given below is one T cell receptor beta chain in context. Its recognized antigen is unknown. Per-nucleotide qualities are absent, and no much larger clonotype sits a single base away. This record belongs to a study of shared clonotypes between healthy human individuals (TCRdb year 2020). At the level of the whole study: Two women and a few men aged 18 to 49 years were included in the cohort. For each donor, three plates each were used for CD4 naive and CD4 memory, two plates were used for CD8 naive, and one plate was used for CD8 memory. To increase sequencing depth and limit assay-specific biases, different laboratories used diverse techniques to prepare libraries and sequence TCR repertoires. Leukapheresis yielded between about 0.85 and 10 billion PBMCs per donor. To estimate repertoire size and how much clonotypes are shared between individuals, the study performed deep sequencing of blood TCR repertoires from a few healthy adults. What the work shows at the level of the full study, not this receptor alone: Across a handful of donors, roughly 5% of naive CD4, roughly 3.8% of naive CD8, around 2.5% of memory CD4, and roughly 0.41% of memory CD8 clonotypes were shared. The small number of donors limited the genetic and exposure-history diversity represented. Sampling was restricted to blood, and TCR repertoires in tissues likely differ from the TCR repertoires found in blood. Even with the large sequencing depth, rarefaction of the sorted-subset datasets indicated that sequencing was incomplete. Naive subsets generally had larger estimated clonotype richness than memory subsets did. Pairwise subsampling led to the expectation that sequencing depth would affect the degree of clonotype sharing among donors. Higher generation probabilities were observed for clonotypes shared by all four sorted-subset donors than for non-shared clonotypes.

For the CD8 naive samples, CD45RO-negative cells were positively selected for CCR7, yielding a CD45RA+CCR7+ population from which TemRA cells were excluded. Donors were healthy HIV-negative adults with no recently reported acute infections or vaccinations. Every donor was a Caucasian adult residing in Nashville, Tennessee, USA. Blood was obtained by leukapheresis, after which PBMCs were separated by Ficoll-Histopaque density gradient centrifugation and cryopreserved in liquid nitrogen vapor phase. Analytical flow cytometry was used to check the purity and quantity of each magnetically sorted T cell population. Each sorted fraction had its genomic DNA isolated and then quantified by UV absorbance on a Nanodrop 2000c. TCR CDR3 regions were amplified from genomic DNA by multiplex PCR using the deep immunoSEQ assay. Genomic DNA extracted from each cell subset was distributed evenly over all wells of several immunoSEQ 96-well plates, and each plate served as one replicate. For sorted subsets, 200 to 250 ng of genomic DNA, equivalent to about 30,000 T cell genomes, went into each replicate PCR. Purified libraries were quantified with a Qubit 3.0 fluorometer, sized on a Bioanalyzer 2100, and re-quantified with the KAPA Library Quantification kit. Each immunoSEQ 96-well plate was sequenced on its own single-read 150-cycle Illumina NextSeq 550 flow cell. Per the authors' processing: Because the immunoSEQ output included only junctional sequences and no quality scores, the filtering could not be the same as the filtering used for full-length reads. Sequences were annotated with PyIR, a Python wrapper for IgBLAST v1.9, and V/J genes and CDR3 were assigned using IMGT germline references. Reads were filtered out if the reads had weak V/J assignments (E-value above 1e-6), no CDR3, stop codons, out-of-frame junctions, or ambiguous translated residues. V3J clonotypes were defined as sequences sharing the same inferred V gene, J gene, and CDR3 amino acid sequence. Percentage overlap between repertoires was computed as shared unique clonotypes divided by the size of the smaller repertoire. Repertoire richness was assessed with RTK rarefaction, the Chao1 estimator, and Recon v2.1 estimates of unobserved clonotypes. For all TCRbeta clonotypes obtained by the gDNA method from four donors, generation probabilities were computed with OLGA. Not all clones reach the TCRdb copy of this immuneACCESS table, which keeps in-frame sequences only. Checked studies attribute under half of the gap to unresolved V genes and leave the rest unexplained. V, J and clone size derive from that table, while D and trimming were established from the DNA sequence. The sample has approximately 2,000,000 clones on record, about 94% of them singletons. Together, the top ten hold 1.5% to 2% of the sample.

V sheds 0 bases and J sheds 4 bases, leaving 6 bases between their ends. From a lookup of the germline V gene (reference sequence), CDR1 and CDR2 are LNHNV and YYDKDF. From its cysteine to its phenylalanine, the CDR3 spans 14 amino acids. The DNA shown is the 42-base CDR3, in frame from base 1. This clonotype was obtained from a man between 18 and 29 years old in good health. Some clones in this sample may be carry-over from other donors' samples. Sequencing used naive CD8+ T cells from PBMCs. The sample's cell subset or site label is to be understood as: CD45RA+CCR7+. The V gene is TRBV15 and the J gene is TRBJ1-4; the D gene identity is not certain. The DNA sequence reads TGTGCCACCAGCAGAGATCGGCATAATGAAAAACTGTTTTTT. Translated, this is CATSRDRHNEKLFF.